The rows below give T cell receptor beta chains drawn from one sample of a study of cytomegalovirus exposure and HLA in healthy donors. Profiling relied on immunoSEQ multiplex PCR, and the TCRdb table lists in-frame clones only, not all of them. The sample consists of some 95,000 clones, around 73% of them appearing once. Source material: PBMCs. These receptors were obtained from a female donor in good health and CMV-seronegative. Each CDR3 is given with its conserved first and last residue. D genes are given only for firm matches. A clone size is listed for some rows: how often the clone was seen (once, few, many), or a class if it is expanded.

size: .
V: TRBV9
J: TRBJ1-2
D: TRBD1
DNA: TGTGCCAGCAGCGTATCCTGGGACAGCGGGGGTGGCTACACCTTC
CDR3: CASSVSWDSGGGYTF

size: once
V: TRBV7-2
J: TRBJ2-2
D: .
DNA: TGTGCCAGCAGCCCGACGGGCACCGGGGAGCTGTTTTTT
CDR3: CASSPTGTGELFF

size: .
V: TRBV5-6
J: TRBJ2-5
D: TRBD2
DNA: TGTGCCAGCAGCCTGGGGACGGGAGGGCCCGTAGAGACCCAGTACTTC
CDR3: CASSLGTGGPVETQYF

size: once
V: TRBV19
J: TRBJ1-2
D: .
DNA: TGTGCCAGTAGTATAGAAACCGGGGCGCGGGGTGGCTACACCTTC
CDR3: CASSIETGARGGYTF

size: .
V: TRBV7-6
J: TRBJ2-5
D: .
DNA: TGTGCCAGCAGCGTAGGAGCTAGTTTGGAGACCCAGTACTTC
CDR3: CASSVGASLETQYF

size: .
V: TRBV2
J: TRBJ1-3
D: .
DNA: TGTGCCAGCAGTGTCGGGAGCCTTCCTGGAAACACCATATATTTT
CDR3: CASSVGSLPGNTIYF

size: .
V: TRBV6-1
J: TRBJ2-5
D: .
DNA: TGTGCCAGCAGTGAAGGTCGGAGGGGTCGGGAGACCCAGTACTTC
CDR3: CASSEGRRGRETQYF

size: .
V: TRBV7-6
J: TRBJ2-1
D: TRBD2
DNA: TGTGCCAGCAGCTCCTCTAGCGGGGGGGCAAATGAGCAGTTCTTC
CDR3: CASSSSSGGANEQFF

size: few
V: TRBV5-1
J: TRBJ2-2
D: TRBD1
DNA: TGCGCCAGCAGCTACGGGACAGGCCCCACCGGGGAGCTGTTTTTT
CDR3: CASSYGTGPTGELFF

size: .
V: TRBV27
J: TRBJ2-3
D: TRBD2
DNA: TGTGCCAGCAGCCCCTCCGGGACTACGGGATCCACAGATACGCAGTATTTT
CDR3: CASSPSGTTGSTDTQYF

size: .
V: TRBV6-1
J: TRBJ1-1
D: .
DNA: TGTGCCAGCACTCGGGGGGGCACGTGGGCTGAAGCTTTCTTT
CDR3: CASTRGGTWAEAFF

size: .
V: TRBV29-1
J: TRBJ2-5
D: TRBD1
DNA: TGCAGCGTTGAAGTTCCAGGGGGTCGGGGAGAGACCCAGTACTTC
CDR3: CSVEVPGGRGETQYF

size: once
V: TRBV15
J: TRBJ1-2
D: .
DNA: TGTGCCACCAGCAGAGACCCAGGGGCTTGGGGCTACACCTTC
CDR3: CATSRDPGAWGYTF

size: few
V: TRBV4-1
J: TRBJ1-4
D: .
DNA: TGCGCCAGCAGCCAAGCAGGACAGTTAAATGAAAAACTGTTTTTT
CDR3: CASSQAGQLNEKLFF

size: few
V: TRBV7-9
J: TRBJ1-2
D: .
DNA: TGTGCCAGCAGCCCGAAGCGACCCTCTCTACACTATGGCTACACCTTC
CDR3: CASSPKRPSLHYGYTF

size: .
V: TRBV21-1
J: TRBJ2-7
D: .
DNA: TGTGCCAGCAGCAAAGGGGAGGTCGGGACAGGTCGCCACGAGCAGTACTTC
CDR3: CASSKGEVGTGRHEQYF

size: .
V: TRBV10-1
J: TRBJ2-2
D: .
DNA: TGCGCCAGCTCTGTTAACACCGGGGAGCTGTTTTTT
CDR3: CASSVNTGELFF

size: .
V: TRBV19
J: TRBJ2-7
D: TRBD1
DNA: TGTGCCAGTAGTATCCGAGACAGGGCCTACGAGCAGTACTTC
CDR3: CASSIRDRAYEQYF

size: .
V: TRBV9
J: TRBJ2-1
D: .
DNA: TGTGCCAGCTTGGTACCTAGTAACAATGAGCAGTTCTTC
CDR3: CASLVPSNNEQFF

size: .
V: TRBV4-1
J: TRBJ1-4
D: .
DNA: TGCGCCAGCAGCCAAGATCAGAGGGCAGGGGTTGAAAAACTGTTTTTT
CDR3: CASSQDQRAGVEKLFF

size: .
V: TRBV27
J: TRBJ2-5
D: TRBD2
DNA: TGTGCCAGCAGTAGGGGACTAGCGGGGCAAGAGACCCAGTACTTC
CDR3: CASSRGLAGQETQYF

size: once
V: TRBV18
J: TRBJ1-1
D: .
DNA: TGTGCCAGCTCACCCCCGAGGGAGGGTTTTTGGGTGAACACTGAAGCTTTCTTT
CDR3: CASSPPREGFWVNTEAFF

size: few
V: TRBV5-1
J: TRBJ2-1
D: TRBD2
DNA: TGCGCCAGCAGCTCGGGACTAGCGGGAGTGAATGAGCAGTTCTTC
CDR3: CASSSGLAGVNEQFF

size: few
V: TRBV19
J: TRBJ1-6
D: .
DNA: TGTGCCAGTAGTATAGACAGTCGTTCACCCCTCCACTTT
CDR3: CASSIDSRSPLHF

size: once
V: TRBV7-9
J: TRBJ1-2
D: TRBD1
DNA: TGTGTCAGCAGCTTAGGGACAGGGGGTTTCGATGGCTACACCTTC
CDR3: CVSSLGTGGFDGYTF

size: .
V: TRBV7-9
J: TRBJ2-3
D: TRBD2
DNA: TGTGCCAGCAGCGGCGGGGGGGATGAATTGGCAGATACGCAGTATTTT
CDR3: CASSGGGDELADTQYF

size: few
V: TRBV20-1
J: TRBJ1-1
D: .
DNA: TGCAGTGCTAGAGTTAGGGGTTCAGCTTTCTTT
CDR3: CSARVRGSAFF

size: .
V: TRBV10-3
J: TRBJ1-2
D: .
DNA: TGTGCCATTTCGGACTCCTATGGCTACACCTTC
CDR3: CAISDSYGYTF

size: .
V: TRBV4-1
J: TRBJ2-7
D: TRBD2
DNA: TGCGCCAGCAGCCAAGATGCTAGCGGGGGCTACGAGCAGTACTTC
CDR3: CASSQDASGGYEQYF

size: .
V: TRBV2
J: TRBJ2-3
D: TRBD1
DNA: TGTGCCAGCAGTCCGACAGGGGATACGCAGTATTTT
CDR3: CASSPTGDTQYF

size: .
V: TRBV9
J: TRBJ1-1
D: TRBD1
DNA: TGTGCCAGCAGCGTAGGGGAGGGGACAGGGGCTTTCTTT
CDR3: CASSVGEGTGAFF

size: .
V: TRBV20-1
J: TRBJ1-5
D: .
DNA: TGCAGTGCTGCAACAGGGCAGCCCCAGCATTTT
CDR3: CSAATGQPQHF

size: .
V: TRBV4-1
J: TRBJ2-7
D: .
DNA: TGCGCCAGCAGCCAAGACACTCGGGCGCTGACGACAGAAATCTACGAGCAGTACTTC
CDR3: CASSQDTRALTTEIYEQYF

size: .
V: TRBV7-9
J: TRBJ1-1
D: .
DNA: TGTGCCAGCAGCCAAGGCCGAGAGGGCGCTGAAGCTTTCTTT
CDR3: CASSQGREGAEAFF

size: few
V: TRBV4-1
J: TRBJ1-1
D: .
DNA: TGCGCCAGCAGCCAACTCCAGGTGGGGCTGAACGCTGAAGCTTTCTTT
CDR3: CASSQLQVGLNAEAFF

size: few
V: TRBV5-1
J: TRBJ1-4
D: TRBD1
DNA: TGCGCCAGCAGTTCTGGACAGGGCGATGAAAAACTGTTTTTT
CDR3: CASSSGQGDEKLFF

size: .
V: TRBV6-6
J: TRBJ2-5
D: TRBD1
DNA: TGTGCCAGCAGCTCGACAGGGGTCGATGTGGAGACCCAGTACTTC
CDR3: CASSSTGVDVETQYF

size: .
V: TRBV5-3
J: TRBJ1-2
D: .
DNA: TGTGCCAGAAGCACCTCCCCAGGGTCAGATCGGTATGGCTACACCTTC
CDR3: CARSTSPGSDRYGYTF

size: .
V: TRBV10-1
J: TRBJ2-1
D: .
DNA: TGCGCCAGCAGTGCGGGTTACAATGAGCAGTTCTTC
CDR3: CASSAGYNEQFF

size: .
V: TRBV7-2
J: TRBJ2-7
D: TRBD2
DNA: TGTGCCAGCAGCAAAACGACTAGCCCCTACGAGCAGTACTTC
CDR3: CASSKTTSPYEQYF

size: .
V: TRBV6-1
J: TRBJ2-1
D: TRBD2
DNA: TGTGCCAGCAGTGGACTAGCGGAGTACAATGAGCAGTTCTTC
CDR3: CASSGLAEYNEQFF

size: .
V: TRBV5-4
J: TRBJ1-4
D: .
DNA: TGTGCCAGCAGCTCCGAGGGGGGGCTGGGTAATGAAAAACTGTTTTTT
CDR3: CASSSEGGLGNEKLFF

size: .
V: TRBV7-9
J: TRBJ2-1
D: TRBD1
DNA: TGTGCCAGCAGCTACGGACAGGATCATGAGCAGTTCTTC
CDR3: CASSYGQDHEQFF